The clone carrying this T cell receptor (beta chain) occurred once. These data come from a study of low-dose radiotherapy and immunotherapy resistance in tumors. Alpha and beta chains were covered, as first-strand cDNA relied on TRAV- and TRBV-specific primers. TCRs were amplified for approximately 21 PCR cycles with a constant-region primer and V-primer adapter. TCRdb reprocessed the reads with MiXCR, giving one entry per CDR3 protein. The table lists about 13,000 distinct CDR3 sequences, 60% of them singletons, with less than 8.5% in the top ten. The clonotype comes from a human donor with advanced metastatic prostate, ovarian, gallbladder or colorectal cancer (not recorded which). This table probably holds off-target reads from a library built for another chain.

CDR3: CASSSPGGIVVYEQFF. CDR3 DNA sequence: TGTGCCAGCAGTTCTCCGGGTGGGATCGTAGTCTATGAGCAGTTCTTC. The rearrangement uses TRBV12-3 or TRBV12-4 and TRBJ2-1, with D unresolved. The CDR3 covers 16 residues. The V gene lost 4 bases and the J gene lost 8 bases, with 21 bases spanning the gap.